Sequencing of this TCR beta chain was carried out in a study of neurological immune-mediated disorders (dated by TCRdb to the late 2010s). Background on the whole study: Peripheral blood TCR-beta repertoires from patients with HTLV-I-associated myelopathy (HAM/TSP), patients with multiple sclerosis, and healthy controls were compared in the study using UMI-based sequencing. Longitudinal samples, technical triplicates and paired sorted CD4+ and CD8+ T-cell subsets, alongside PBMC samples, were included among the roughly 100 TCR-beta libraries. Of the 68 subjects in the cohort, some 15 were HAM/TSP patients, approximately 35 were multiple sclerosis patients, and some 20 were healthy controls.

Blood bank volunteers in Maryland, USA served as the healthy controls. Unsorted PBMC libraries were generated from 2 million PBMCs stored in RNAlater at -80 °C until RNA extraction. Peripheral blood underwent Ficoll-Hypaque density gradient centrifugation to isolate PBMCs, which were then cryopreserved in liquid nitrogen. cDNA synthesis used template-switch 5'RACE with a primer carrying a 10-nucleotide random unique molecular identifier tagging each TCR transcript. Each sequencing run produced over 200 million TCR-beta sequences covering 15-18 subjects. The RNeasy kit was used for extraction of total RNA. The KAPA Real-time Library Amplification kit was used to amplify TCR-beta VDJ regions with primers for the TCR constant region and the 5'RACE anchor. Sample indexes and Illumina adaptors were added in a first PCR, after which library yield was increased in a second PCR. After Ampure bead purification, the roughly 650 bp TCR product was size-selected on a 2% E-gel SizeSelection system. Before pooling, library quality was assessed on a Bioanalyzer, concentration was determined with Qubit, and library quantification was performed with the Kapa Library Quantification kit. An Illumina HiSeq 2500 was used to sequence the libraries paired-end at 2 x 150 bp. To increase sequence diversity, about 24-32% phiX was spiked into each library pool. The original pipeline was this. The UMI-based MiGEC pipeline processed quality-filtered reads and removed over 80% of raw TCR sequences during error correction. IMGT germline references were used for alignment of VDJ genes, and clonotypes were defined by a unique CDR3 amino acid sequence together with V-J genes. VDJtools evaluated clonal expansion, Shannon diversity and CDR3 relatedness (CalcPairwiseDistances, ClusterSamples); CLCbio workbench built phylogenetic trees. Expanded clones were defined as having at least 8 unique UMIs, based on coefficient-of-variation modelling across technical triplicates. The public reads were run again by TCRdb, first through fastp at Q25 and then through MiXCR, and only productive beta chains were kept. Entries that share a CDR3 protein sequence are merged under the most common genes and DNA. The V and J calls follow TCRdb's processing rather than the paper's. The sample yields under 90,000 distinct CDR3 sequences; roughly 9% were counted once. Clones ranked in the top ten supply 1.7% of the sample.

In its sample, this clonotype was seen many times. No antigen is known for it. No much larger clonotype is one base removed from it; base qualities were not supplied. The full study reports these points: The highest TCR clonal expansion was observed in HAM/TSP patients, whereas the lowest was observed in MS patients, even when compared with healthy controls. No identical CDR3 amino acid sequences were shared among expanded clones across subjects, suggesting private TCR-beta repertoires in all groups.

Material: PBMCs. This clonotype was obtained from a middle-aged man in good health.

The nucleotide sequence is given as TGCGCCAGCAGCTTCGGACAGGGGGCAACTAATGAAAAACTGTTTTTT. It translates to CASSFGQGATNEKLFF. The chain uses TRBV5-1 and TRBJ1-4; TRBD1 lines up with 10 middle nucleotides. Trimming accounts for 2 bases at V and 0 bases at J, while the number of junction bases matched to no gene is 1. The CDR3 sequence holds 16 residues, the cysteine and phenylalanine included. The sequence is cut down to CDR3 DNA, 48 bases in frame from base 1. The germline V gene provides CDR1 SGHRS and CDR2 YFSETQ.